A selection of T cell receptor beta chains follows, all from one sample in a study of CD8 T cells in Susac syndrome. TCRdb re-derived calls from the immunoSEQ multiplex PCR reads in MiXCR, one entry per CDR3 protein. The data hold under 200,000 distinct CDR3 sequences, with roughly 96% observed a single time. The sample consisted of CD8+ T cells from PBMCs. The receptors derive from a human donor with multiple sclerosis. Both conserved end residues are part of each CDR3. D genes are given only for firm matches. Size values are once, few and many counts, or a class for expanded clones, and some rows have none.

clone size,V gene,D gene,CDR3 length,J gene,CDR3 protein,CDR3 DNA
NA,TRBV27,NA,13,TRBJ2-7,CASSLALNYEQYF,TGTGCCAGCAGTTTAGCACTCAACTACGAGCAGTACTTC
NA,TRBV2,NA,13,TRBJ1-2,CASSERSGDGYTF,TGTGCCAGCAGTGAACGGTCAGGGGATGGCTACACCTTC
NA,TRBV25-1,NA,13,TRBJ1-5,CASSRGEAWPQHF,TGTGCCAGCAGTCGCGGGGAAGCATGGCCCCAGCATTTT
NA,TRBV7-9,TRBD1,17,TRBJ2-3,CASSASTGGDITDTQYF,TGTGCCAGCAGCGCATCGACAGGGGGCGATATTACAGATACGCAGTATTTT
NA,TRBV9,TRBD2,16,TRBJ2-3,CASSVTQRGYTDTQYF,TGTGCCAGCAGCGTAACCCAGCGGGGGTACACAGATACGCAGTATTTT
NA,TRBV27,TRBD1,13,TRBJ1-2,CASSLTGVRGYTF,TGTGCCAGCAGTTTGACAGGGGTTCGTGGCTACACCTTC
NA,TRBV12-3/TRBV12-4,TRBD1,17,TRBJ2-5,CASSWGQGFDFQETQYF,TGTGCCAGCAGTTGGGGACAGGGTTTCGACTTTCAAGAGACCCAGTACTTC
NA,TRBV29-1,NA,14,TRBJ2-5,CSVEVLGRQETQYF,TGCAGCGTTGAAGTCTTAGGCCGTCAGGAGACCCAGTACTTC
NA,TRBV20-1,NA,16,TRBJ2-1,CSAREVRLSSYNEQFF,TGCAGTGCTAGAGAAGTGCGGTTGAGCTCCTACAATGAGCAGTTCTTC
NA,TRBV4-1,NA,14,TRBJ2-3,CASSQEISADTQYF,TGCGCCAGCAGCCAAGAAATTTCAGCAGATACGCAGTATTTT
NA,TRBV23-1,NA,13,TRBJ1-2,CASSQSASYGYTF,TGCGCCAGCAGTCAATCTGCCAGCTATGGCTACACCTTC
NA,TRBV9,NA,13,TRBJ2-3,CASSPRSGDTQYF,TGTGCCAGCAGCCCTCGGTCTGGGGATACGCAGTATTTT
NA,TRBV2,TRBD1,15,TRBJ2-2,CASSEVDRGTGELFF,TGTGCCAGCAGTGAAGTGGACAGGGGCACCGGGGAGCTGTTTTTT
NA,TRBV7-3,TRBD2,16,TRBJ2-1,CASSWPSGGSSNEQFF,TGTGCCAGCAGCTGGCCTAGCGGGGGTAGTAGCAATGAGCAGTTCTTC
NA,TRBV3-1,NA,15,TRBJ2-7,CASSQGLHPQYGQYF,TGTGCCAGCAGCCAAGGTCTACACCCCCAGTACGGGCAGTACTTC
NA,TRBV15,NA,16,TRBJ2-4,CATSKMPGLDKNIQYF,TGTGCCACCAGCAAAATGCCGGGACTTGACAAAAACATTCAGTACTTC
NA,TRBV7-9,TRBD2,16,TRBJ2-5,CASTSPGTSGRETQYF,TGTGCCAGCACATCTCCCGGGACTAGCGGGCGGGAGACCCAGTACTTC
NA,TRBV7-9,NA,10,TRBJ2-1,CASSQNSQFF,TGTGCCAGCAGCCAAAACTCCCAGTTCTTC
NA,TRBV28,NA,13,TRBJ2-1,CASSLTSYNEQFF,TGTGCCAGCAGTTTAACTAGCTACAATGAGCAGTTCTTC
once,TRBV29-1,NA,11,TRBJ1-1,CSLKRGTEAFF,TGCAGTCTGAAGAGGGGAACTGAAGCTTTCTTT